The rows below give T cell receptor beta chains drawn from one sample of a study of regulatory T cells in long-lasting Graves disease. TCRdb fed the multiplex PCR reads into MiXCR, producing one record per CDR3 protein. The data hold 370,000 or so distinct CDR3 sequences, with 15% to 20% observed a single time. The data were also submitted as part of a second study, on T cells in Graves' hyperthyroidism and ophthalmopathy.

Sequencing was performed on peripheral blood mononuclear cells (PBMCs), taken at new diagnosis, from a patient treated with antithyroid drugs. Every receptor here comes from a woman under 30 with Graves disease. Each CDR3 is given without its conserved first and last residue.

j_gene,v_gene,CDR3aa
TRBJ2-7,TRBV20-1,SAPGQVTYEQY
TRBJ2-2,TRBV5-4,ASRLGGANTGELF
TRBJ1-6,TRBV25-1,ASSGEGTTPLH
TRBJ2-5,TRBV12-3/TRBV12-4,ASSSHQLRGQETQY
TRBJ1-1,TRBV13,ASSFTTRNTEAF
TRBJ2-3,TRBV27,ASRETDTQY
TRBJ1-6,TRBV28,ASRGGPREVGPYNSPLH
TRBJ1-1,TRBV7-6,ASSSEGLDEAF
TRBJ2-1,TRBV19,ASSIGGRNEQF
TRBJ2-7,TRBV30,AWSRGAAYEQY
TRBJ1-1,TRBV6-1,ASRDLSAEAF
TRBJ2-7,TRBV2,ASSPGLAGGTYEQY
TRBJ2-1,TRBV19,ASSIDRGVPYNEQF
TRBJ1-2,TRBV28,ASSTAGQGNYGYT
TRBJ1-5,TRBV11-2,ASADGGNQPQH
TRBJ2-5,TRBV11-2,ASGHLGETQY
TRBJ1-1,TRBV9,ASSSQAVGTEAF
TRBJ2-5,TRBV6-1,ASRGIGQETQY
TRBJ2-1,TRBV11-1,ASGPTGINEQF
TRBJ2-4,TRBV30,AWSVGGQVIQY
TRBJ1-1,TRBV9,ASSVGRGNTEAF
TRBJ1-4,TRBV11-2,ASSRTTVEKLF
TRBJ2-7,TRBV7-2,ASSIDRFSYEQY
TRBJ1-6,TRBV27,ASSTSGTRNSPLH